This T cell receptor (beta chain) was documented in a study of blood T cell repertoires in COVID-19 (TCRdb year 2020). With respect to the entire study: Samples covering the acute and convalescent phases of COVID-19 were provided by collaborators in the United States, Italy and Spain. The prospective study material was composed of cDNA or gDNA derived from T cells, B-cell-depleted T cells, or PBMCs. Deeply sampled blood TCRbeta repertoires from subjects exposed to, actively infected with, or recovered from COVID-19 were included in the dataset. The repertoires were released in a freely available public database meant as a resource for research on the immune response to SARS-CoV-2. Samples were obtained from the ongoing ImmuneRACE study (first 160 participants) and from some 1,200 subjects provided by 6 global collaborators. Sample metadata almost always included a de-identified subject ID, COVID-19 status, age in years and sex. HLA class I and class II types, where available, came from metadata supplied by the sample provider rather than from assay-based typing.

The immunoSEQ Assay, a bias-controlled multiplex PCR, was used to amplify TCRbeta CDR3 regions from genomic DNA. The authors' analysis ran thus. The number of nucleated cells in each sample was estimated from the amplification of reference gene primers within the assay. Sequence reads were collapsed and filtered to measure the absolute abundance of every unique TCRbeta CDR3 rearrangement. For each sample, productive Simpson clonality was calculated by taking the square root of Simpson's diversity index across productive rearrangements. TCRdb's version of the immuneACCESS table is confined to in-frame rearrangements and falls short of the full clone set. An unresolved V gene accounts for under half of the shortfall where checked; the remainder is of unknown origin. V, J and clone size were drawn from that table, and D and trimming were deduced from the DNA. This sample gives 280,000 or so clones in total; 85% of them show up just once. The top ten clonotypes cover about 2.5% of the sample.

This clone came up many times. This receptor's antigen is unknown. Per-base qualities were not stored, and no clone one base away is much larger. Participants in the prospective study were enrolled through a virtual design, were aged roughly 18 to 100 years, and lived in 24 United States geographic areas. Cohort assignment in the prospective study relied on participant-reported clinical history from a screening survey and a study questionnaire. For ImmuneRACE Cohort 3, a participant was defined as recovered based on two consecutive negative NP/OP PCR tests, clearance by a healthcare professional, or resolution of symptoms. In the prospective study, mobile phlebotomists collected whole blood, serum and a nasopharyngeal or oropharyngeal swab from each participant. Prospective study participants could optionally give additional blood draws and questionnaires over a roughly two-month period. Blood samples from the prospective study were shipped frozen or at room temperature prior to DNA extraction.

Points the paper makes about the study in general: The quantity of clinical and demographic metadata differed by source and by participant and was supplied without curation.

The sample was PBMCs or T cells enriched from blood (not recorded which). This sequence originates from a woman aged 45-60 years who had recovered from COVID-19.

The CDR3: CASSQGAGYEQYF. The base sequence is TGTGCCAGCAGCCAGGGGGCGGGTTACGAGCAGTACTTC. The sequence links TRBV4-2 to TRBJ2-7; D gene: possibly TRBD1, on 6 matching bases. In the germline V gene, CDR1 corresponds to LGHNA and CDR2 to YNFKEQ. V is cut by 3 bases and J by 4 bases, and the space between the germline ends is 10 bases. The CDR3 has 13 amino acids, counting the end cysteine and phenylalanine. The kept DNA is CDR3 alone, 39 bases in frame from the first base.